The 3 T cell receptor beta chains presented below share a single source sample, sequenced in a study of graft-versus-host responses after intestinal transplantation. Using immunoSEQ multiplex PCR, the repertoire was profiled, and TCRdb retains in-frame clones only, with some absent. The sample yields over 100,000 clones, approximately 96% seen once. These receptors' antigens are unknown. Sample: unstimulated CD8+ T cells sorted from spleen or lymph node cells, taken before intestinal transplant. The receptors were sampled from a human donor who received an intestinal transplant.

The chain couples TRBV11-2 to TRBJ2-3, with D possibly called TRBD1 or TRBD2 (5 bases each). The CDR3 is 14 amino acids. V was trimmed by 5 bases and J by 3 bases, leaving 12 bases between them. Germline V lookup: CDR1 SGHAT, CDR2 FQNNGV. The DNA of the CDR3 is TGTGCCAGCAGCCTCCCGGGGCAAACAGATACGCAGTATTTT. Translation: CASSLPGQTDTQYF. Supplemented by reference TRBV11-2 and TRBJ2-3, the full variable domain reads EAGVAQSPRYKIIEKRQSVAFWCNPISGHATLYWYQQILGQGPKLLIQFQNNGVVDDSQLPKDRFSAERLKGVDSTLKIQPAKLEDSAVYLCASSLPGQTDTQYFGPGTRLTVL.

The V gene is TRBV28, the J gene TRBJ1-4; D perhaps matches TRBD1 (5 bases). The CDR3 contains 14 residues. The V gene lost 7 bases and the J gene lost 5 bases, with 14 bases spanning the gap. Germline-derived CDR1 and CDR2 are MDHEN and SYDVKM. Written as DNA, the CDR3 is TGTGCCAGCACCGCGACAGTACGCAATGAAAAACTGTTTTTT. As protein: CASTATVRNEKLFF.

The chain joins TRBV11-2 to TRBJ2-3, with D possibly matching TRBD2 (5 bases). The CDR3 covers 15 residues. Per the germline V gene, CDR1 is SGHAT and CDR2 is FQNNGV. V was cut by 5 bases and J by 6 bases, with 18 bases left in between. The CDR3 DNA follows: TGTGCCAGCAGCCCCGGGGTGACTGGGTGGGATACGCAGTATTTT. Amino acids: CASSPGVTGWDTQYF.